This T cell receptor (beta chain) is from a study of PD-L1 blockade in urothelial cancer. Germline V CDR1 and CDR2: SGHVS, FQNEAQ. Trimming removed 1 base from V and 7 bases from J, with 17 bases in between. The length of the CDR3 is 17 residues. Regarding time point: peripheral blood 6 weeks after treatment start. Some clones are missing from TCRdb's copy, which holds only in-frame ones; the method was immunoSEQ multiplex PCR. The sample includes tens of thousands of clones, roughly 86% seen only once; the top ten take about 9.4%. The sequence was obtained from a man in his sixties with urothelial cancer. V and J are TRBV7-8 and TRBJ1-6; D possibly corresponds to TRBD1 (6 bases). The starting material was PBMCs, obtained around atezolizumab (anti-PD-L1) treatment. This chain's CDR3 is CASSLVVRGQRNSPLHF. The CDR3 nucleotides read TGTGCCAGCAGCTTAGTTGTCCGAGGACAGCGAAATTCACCCCTCCACTTT.